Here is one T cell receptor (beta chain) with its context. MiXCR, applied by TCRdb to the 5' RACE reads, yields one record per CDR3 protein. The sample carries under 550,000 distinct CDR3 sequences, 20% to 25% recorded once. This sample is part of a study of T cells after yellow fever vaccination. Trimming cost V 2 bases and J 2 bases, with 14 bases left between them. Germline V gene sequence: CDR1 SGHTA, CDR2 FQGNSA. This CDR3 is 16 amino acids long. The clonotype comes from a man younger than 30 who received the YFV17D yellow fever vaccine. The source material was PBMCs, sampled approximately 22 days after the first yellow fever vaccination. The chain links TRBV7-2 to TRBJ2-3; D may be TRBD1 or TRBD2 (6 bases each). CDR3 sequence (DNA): TGTGCCAGCAGCTTATTGGGGGGCACTCTCACAGATACGCAGTATTTT. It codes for CASSLLGGTLTDTQYF.